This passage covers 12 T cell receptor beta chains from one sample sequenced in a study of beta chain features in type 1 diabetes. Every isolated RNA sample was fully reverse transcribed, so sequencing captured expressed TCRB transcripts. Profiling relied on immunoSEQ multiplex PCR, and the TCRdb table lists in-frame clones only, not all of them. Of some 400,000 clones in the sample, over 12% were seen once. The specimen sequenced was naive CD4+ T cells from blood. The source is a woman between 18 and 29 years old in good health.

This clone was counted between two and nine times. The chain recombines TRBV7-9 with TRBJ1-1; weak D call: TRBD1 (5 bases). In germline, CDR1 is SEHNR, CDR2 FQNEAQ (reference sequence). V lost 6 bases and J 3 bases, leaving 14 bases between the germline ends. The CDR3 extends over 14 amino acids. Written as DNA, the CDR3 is TGTGCCAGCAGTCGATCGGGGGGGGACACTGAAGCTTTCTTT. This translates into CASSRSGGDTEAFF.

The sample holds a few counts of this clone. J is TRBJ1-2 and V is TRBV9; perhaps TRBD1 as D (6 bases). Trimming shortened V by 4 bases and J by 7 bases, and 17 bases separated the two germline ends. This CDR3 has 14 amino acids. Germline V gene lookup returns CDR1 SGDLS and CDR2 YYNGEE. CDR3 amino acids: CASSSGQPVLGYTF. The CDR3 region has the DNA TGTGCCAGCAGCTCTGGACAGCCGGTACTTGGCTACACCTTC.

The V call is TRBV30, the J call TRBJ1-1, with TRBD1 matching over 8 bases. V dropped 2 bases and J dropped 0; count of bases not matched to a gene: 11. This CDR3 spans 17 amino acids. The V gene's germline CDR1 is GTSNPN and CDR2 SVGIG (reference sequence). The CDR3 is CAWSFDRGKRVNTEAFF. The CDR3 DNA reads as TGTGCCTGGAGTTTCGACAGGGGTAAGAGGGTGAACACTGAAGCTTTCTTT.

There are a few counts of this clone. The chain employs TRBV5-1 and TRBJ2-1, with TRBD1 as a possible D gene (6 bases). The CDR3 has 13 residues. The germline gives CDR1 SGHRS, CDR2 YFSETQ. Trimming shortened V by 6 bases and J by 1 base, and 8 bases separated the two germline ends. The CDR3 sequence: CASTQGSYNEQFF. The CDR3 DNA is TGCGCCAGCACACAGGGTTCCTACAATGAGCAGTTCTTC. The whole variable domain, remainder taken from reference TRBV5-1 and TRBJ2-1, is KAGVTQTPRYLIKTRGQQVTLSCSPISGHRSVSWYQQTPGQGLQFLFEYFSETQRNKGNFPGRFSGRQFSNSRSEMNVSTLELGDSALYLCASTQGSYNEQFFGPGTRLTVL.

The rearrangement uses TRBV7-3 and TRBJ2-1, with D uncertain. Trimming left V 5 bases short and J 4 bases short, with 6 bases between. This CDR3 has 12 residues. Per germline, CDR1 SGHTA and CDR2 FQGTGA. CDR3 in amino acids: CASSLTYNEQFF. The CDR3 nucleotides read TGTGCCAGCAGCCTGACTTACAATGAGCAGTTCTTC.

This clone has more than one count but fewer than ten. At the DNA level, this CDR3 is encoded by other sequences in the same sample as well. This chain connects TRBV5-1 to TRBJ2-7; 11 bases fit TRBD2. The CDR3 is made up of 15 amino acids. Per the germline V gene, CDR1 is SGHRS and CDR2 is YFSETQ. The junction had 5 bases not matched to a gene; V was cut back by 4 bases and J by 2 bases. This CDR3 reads CASSLGLAGTYEQYF. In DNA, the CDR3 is TGCGCCAGCAGCCTCGGACTAGCGGGTACCTACGAGCAGTACTTC.

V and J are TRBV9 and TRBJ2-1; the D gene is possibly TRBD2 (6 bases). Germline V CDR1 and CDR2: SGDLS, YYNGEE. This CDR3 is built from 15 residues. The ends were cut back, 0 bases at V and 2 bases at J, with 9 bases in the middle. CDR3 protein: CASSVAGDPYNEQFF. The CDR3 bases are TGTGCCAGCAGCGTAGCGGGAGATCCCTACAATGAGCAGTTCTTC.

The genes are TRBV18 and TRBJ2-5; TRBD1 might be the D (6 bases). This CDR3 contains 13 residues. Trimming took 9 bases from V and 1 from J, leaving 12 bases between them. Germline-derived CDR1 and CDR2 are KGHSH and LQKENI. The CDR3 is CASKGQSQETQYF. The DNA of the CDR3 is TGTGCCAGTAAAGGACAGTCCCAAGAGACCCAGTACTTC.

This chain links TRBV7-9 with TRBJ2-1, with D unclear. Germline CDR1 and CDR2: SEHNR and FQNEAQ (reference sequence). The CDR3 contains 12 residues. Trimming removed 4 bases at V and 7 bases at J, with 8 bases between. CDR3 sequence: CASSSLLNEQFF. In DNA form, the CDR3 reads TGTGCCAGCAGCTCACTATTAAATGAGCAGTTCTTC.

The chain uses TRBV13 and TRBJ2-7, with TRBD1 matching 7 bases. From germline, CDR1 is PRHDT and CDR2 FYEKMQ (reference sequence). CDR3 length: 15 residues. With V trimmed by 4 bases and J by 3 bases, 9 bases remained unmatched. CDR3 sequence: CASSSTPGQNYEQYF. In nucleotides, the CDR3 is TGTGCCAGCAGCTCTACACCGGGACAGAACTACGAGCAGTACTTC.

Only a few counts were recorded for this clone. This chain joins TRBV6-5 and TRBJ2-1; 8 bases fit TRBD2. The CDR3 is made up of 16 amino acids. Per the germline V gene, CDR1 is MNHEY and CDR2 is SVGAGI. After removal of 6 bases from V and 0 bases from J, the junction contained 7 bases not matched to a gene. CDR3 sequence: CASSYKGTSSYNEQFF. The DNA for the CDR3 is TGTGCCAGCAGCTACAAGGGGACTAGCTCCTACAATGAGCAGTTCTTC.

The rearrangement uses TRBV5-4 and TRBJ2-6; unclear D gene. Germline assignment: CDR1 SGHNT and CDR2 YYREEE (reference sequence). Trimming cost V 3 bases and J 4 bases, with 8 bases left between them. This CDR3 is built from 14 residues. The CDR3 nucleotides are TGTGCCAGCAGCTGGGCCGGAGGGGCCAACGTCCTGACTTTC. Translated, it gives CASSWAGGANVLTF.